Each of the 24 T cell receptor beta chains below was sequenced from the same sample in a study of blood T cell repertoires in COVID-19. Assay used: immunoSEQ multiplex PCR; TCRdb lists only in-frame clones, some missing. In the table there are about 230,000 clones, nearly 90% of which are singletons. The sample consisted of PBMCs or T cells enriched from blood (not recorded which). The receptors come from a woman aged 25 to 39 with acute COVID-19.

This clone has just a few counts. The chain uses TRBV30 and TRBJ1-5; a possible D gene is TRBD1 (6 bases). Germline CDR1 is GTSNPN and CDR2 is SVGIG (reference sequence). CDR3 size: 14 residues. With 0 bases removed from V and 5 bases from J, the gap between germline ends came to 11 bases. The CDR3 nucleotides read TGTGCCTGGAGTGTCCACAGGGTGGATCAGCCCCAGCATTTT. Translated, it gives CAWSVHRVDQPQHF.

V usage is TRBV25-1 and J usage is TRBJ1-6, with D perhaps TRBD1 (6 bases). CDR1 is MGHDK, CDR2 SYGVNS, per germline. The CDR3 contains 13 residues. Trimming removed 7 bases at V and 10 bases at J, with 14 bases between. CDR3 residues: CASTLGAASPLHF. The CDR3 region has the DNA TGTGCCAGCACCCTGGGGGCAGCCTCACCCCTCCACTTT.

This chain connects TRBV7-8 to TRBJ1-1; no firm D call. V was trimmed by 5 bases and J by 5 bases, leaving 18 bases between them. The CDR3 length is 15 residues. CDR1 is SGHVS and CDR2 is FQNEAQ in the germline V gene. CDR3 region: CASSPDGGVWTEAFF. Written as DNA, the CDR3 is TGTGCCAGCAGCCCGGACGGCGGGGTATGGACTGAAGCTTTCTTT.

The gene calls are TRBV5-1 and TRBJ2-1; D gene uncertain. The CDR3 contains 14 residues. Looked up from germline, CDR1 is SGHRS and CDR2 is YFSETQ. V lost 4 bases, J lost 4 bases, and 12 bases lay in between. DNA of the CDR3: TGCGCCAGCAGCCTACTTGTCGAATACAATGAGCAGTTCTTC. This encodes CASSLLVEYNEQFF.

The V call is TRBV5-6, the J call TRBJ2-7; perhaps TRBD1 as D (6 bases). The CDR3 loop spans 16 amino acids. Trimming stripped 4 bases from V and 7 bases from J, with 24 bases between. Germline V lookup: CDR1 SGHDT, CDR2 YYEEEE. The CDR3 sequence is CASSPRGGSPPWEQYF. CDR3 coding DNA: TGTGCCAGCAGCCCCAGGGGTGGGAGCCCGCCCTGGGAGCAGTACTTC.

The V and J genes are TRBV9 and TRBJ1-6; 8 bases are a match to TRBD1. The CDR3 runs to 15 residues. Germline V gene sequence: CDR1 SGDLS, CDR2 YYNGEE. The V segment lost 0 bases and the J segment 8 bases; nucleotides outside the gene matches: 4. The CDR3, as DNA: TGTGCCAGCAGCGTAGGCACAGGGGGATATTCACCCCTCCACTTT. This sequence encodes CASSVGTGGYSPLHF.

The CDR3, as DNA: TGTGCCAGCAGCTTTCCCGTGGCGGTAGGGGCCTCCTACGAGCAGTACTTC. Amino acids: CASSFPVAVGASYEQYF. The rearrangement uses TRBV5-6 and TRBJ2-7, with D possibly being TRBD1 (5 bases). Trimming removed 2 bases at V and 0 bases at J, with 18 bases between. The CDR3 is made up of 17 amino acids. Germline-derived CDR1 and CDR2 are SGHDT and YYEEEE.

V and J are TRBV4-2 and TRBJ1-1, with unresolved D. Deletions cut 0 bases from V and 1 base from J, with 6 bases between. The CDR3 is made up of 14 amino acids. Germline CDR1 reads LGHNA; CDR2 reads YNFKEQ. The DNA for the CDR3 is TGTGCCAGCAGCCAAGAACGGAGGAACACTGAAGCTTTCTTT. Protein: CASSQERRNTEAFF.

The rearrangement joins TRBV7-2 to TRBJ1-6; D call uncertain. CDR3 length: 16 amino acids. Germline lookup yields CDR1 SGHTA and CDR2 FQGNSA. V gave up 0 bases and J gave up 6 bases, with 12 bases separating them. As DNA, the CDR3 is TGTGCCAGCAGCTTAGCCTCCGGGTATAGTAATTCACCCCTCCACTTT. Encoded protein: CASSLASGYSNSPLHF.

The chain carries TRBV4-1 and TRBJ2-7; possibly TRBD1 for D (5 bases). This CDR3 is 15 amino acids long. Trimming stripped 0 bases from V and 3 bases from J, with 12 bases between. Germline lookup yields CDR1 MGHRA and CDR2 YSYEKL. The CDR3: CASSQDPPGFYEQYF. CDR3 in DNA: TGCGCCAGCAGCCAAGATCCCCCAGGGTTCTACGAGCAGTACTTC.

This clone was counted a few times. The chain uses TRBV18 and TRBJ1-2; D perhaps matches TRBD1 (6 bases). The CDR3 length is 16 residues. The V end was cut by 3 bases, the J end by 4 bases, with 18 bases between. Germline V gene lookup returns CDR1 KGHSH and CDR2 LQKENI. As DNA, the CDR3 is TGTGCCAGCTCACCCGAGCCGGACAGTTTGACCTATGGCTACACCTTC. Amino acid sequence: CASSPEPDSLTYGYTF.

V gene TRBV5-1 combines with J gene TRBJ1-2; D unresolved. This CDR3 is built from 12 residues. Germline CDR1 reads SGHRS; CDR2 reads YFSETQ. Trimming removed 2 bases at V and 6 bases at J, with 8 bases between. The CDR3 bases are TGCGCCAGCAGCTTATCGGGGAATGGCTACACCTTC. It specifies CASSLSGNGYTF. The whole variable domain, filled in from reference TRBV5-1 and TRBJ1-2, reads KAGVTQTPRYLIKTRGQQVTLSCSPISGHRSVSWYQQTPGQGLQFLFEYFSETQRNKGNFPGRFSGRQFSNSRSEMNVSTLELGDSALYLCASSLSGNGYTFGSGTRLTVV.

This clone has only a few counts. The chain recombines TRBV29-1 with TRBJ1-2, with 7 bases that match TRBD1. V lost 6 bases and J lost 8; bases outside the gene matches: 12. Germline CDR1 is SQVTM and CDR2 is ANQGSEA. This CDR3 is built from 13 residues. CDR3 in DNA: TGCAGCGTAGGCACACAGGGGAGTTACGGCTACACCTTC. Protein: CSVGTQGSYGYTF.

The rearrangement joins TRBV10-1 to TRBJ1-1; weak D call: TRBD1 (6 bases). This CDR3 has 14 residues. Germline V lookup: CDR1 WNHNN, CDR2 SYGVQD (reference sequence). The V end was cut by 0 bases, the J end by 6 bases, with 11 bases between. CDR3 sequence (DNA): TGCGCCAGCAGTGAGTCAAGCAGGGGTTCTGAAGCTTTCTTT. Its translation: CASSESSRGSEAFF.

The chain carries TRBV4-3 and TRBJ1-1, with D uncertain. Germline V gene data show CDR1 as LGHNA and CDR2 as YSLEER. Trimming pared 0 bases from V and 3 bases from J, leaving 8 bases between. The CDR3 consists of 14 residues. CDR3 sequence (DNA): TGCGCCAGCAGCCAAGACGCAGGCGACACTGAAGCTTTCTTT. Translated, it gives CASSQDAGDTEAFF.

This rearrangement joins TRBV28 to TRBJ2-7; D gene unclear. Germline-derived CDR1 and CDR2 are MDHEN and SYDVKM. V shed 4 bases and J shed 0 bases, with 10 bases lying between them. CDR3 size: 14 residues. CDR3 protein: CASSSPRSSYEQYF. The CDR3 region has the DNA TGTGCCAGCAGTTCCCCAAGGAGCTCCTACGAGCAGTACTTC.

This chain links TRBV6-5 with TRBJ1-1; no firm D call. V was cut by 4 bases and J by 2 bases, with 8 bases left in between. Germline loops: CDR1 MNHEY, CDR2 SVGAGI. The CDR3 covers 13 residues. The CDR3 DNA is TGTGCCAGCAGTTCTCCTTTTAACACTGAAGCTTTCTTT. Translating it yields CASSSPFNTEAFF.

This chain links TRBV7-8 with TRBJ1-4; 7 nucleotides agree with TRBD1. V dropped 4 bases and J dropped 0; count of bases not matched to a gene: 2. Looked up from germline, CDR1 is SGHVS and CDR2 is FQNEAQ. This CDR3 has 15 amino acids. Here the CDR3 reads CASSSGGTTNEKLFF. The CDR3 DNA reads TGTGCCAGCAGCTCAGGGGGGACAACTAATGAAAAACTGTTTTTT.

This chain connects TRBV5-4 to TRBJ1-2; 12 bases line up with TRBD1. This CDR3 region has 19 residues. The V gene's germline CDR1 is SGHNT and CDR2 YYREEE (reference sequence). V lost 4 bases to trimming and J lost 4 bases; unmatched junction nucleotides: 17. Here the CDR3 reads CASSPYVPGQGALGYGYTF. In DNA, the CDR3 is TGTGCCAGCAGCCCCTATGTGCCGGGACAGGGGGCGCTTGGCTATGGCTACACCTTC.

The rearrangement joins TRBV7-9 to TRBJ1-2; the D is unclear. Deletions cut 5 bases from V and 6 bases from J, with 16 bases between. In germline, CDR1 is SEHNR, CDR2 FQNEAQ (reference sequence). The CDR3 totals 14 residues. CDR3 loop: CASSGTTGVNGYTF. Here the CDR3 DNA reads TGTGCCAGCAGCGGTACTACGGGTGTCAATGGCTACACCTTC.

The chain links TRBV5-4 to TRBJ1-2, with D possibly being TRBD1 (6 bases). The V end was cut by 0 bases, the J end by 2 bases, with 8 bases between. Germline V gene lookup returns CDR1 SGHNT and CDR2 YYREEE (reference sequence). This CDR3 has 14 residues. CDR3 in DNA: TGTGCCAGCAGCTTGGGTGACAGGAACTATGGCTACACCTTC. Protein: CASSLGDRNYGYTF.

The chain combines TRBV28 with TRBJ1-6; TRBD1 agrees at 11 bases. CDR1 MDHEN and CDR2 SYDVKM come from the germline V gene. V lost 2 bases to trimming and J lost 9 bases; unmatched junction nucleotides: 9. The CDR3 runs to 17 residues. The chain's CDR3 is CASSLRTGGSFSSPLHF. CDR3 bases: TGTGCCAGCAGTTTACGGACAGGGGGCAGCTTTAGTTCACCCCTCCACTTT.

This chain connects TRBV7-2 to TRBJ2-1; 14 nucleotides align to TRBD2. The germline gives CDR1 SGHTA, CDR2 FQGNSA. The CDR3 runs to 19 residues. V shed 5 bases, J shed 7 bases, and the junction held 16 bases outside the gene matches. In DNA form, the CDR3 reads TGTGCCAGCAGCGGATCCGGGACTAGCGGGGGAAAAGAGGTGAATGAGCAGTTCTTC. Protein product: CASSGSGTSGGKEVNEQFF. The whole variable domain, filled in from reference TRBV7-2 and TRBJ2-1, reads GAGVSQSPSNKVTEKGKDVELRCDPISGHTALYWYRQSLGQGLEFLIYFQGNSAPDKSGLPSDRFSAERTGGSVSTLTIQRTQQEDSAVYLCASSGSGTSGGKEVNEQFFGPGTRLTVL.

This chain connects TRBV28 to TRBJ2-7; 7 bases map to TRBD1. CDR1 is MDHEN, CDR2 SYDVKM, per germline. Trimming cost V 4 bases and J 0 bases; bases outside gene matches: 6. The CDR3 sequence is 15 residues long. The CDR3, as DNA: TGTGCCAGCAGTTCACCGGGACAGAGCTCCTACGAGCAGTACTTC. The encoded protein is CASSSPGQSSYEQYF. The entire variable domain, with the rest obtained from reference TRBV28 and TRBJ2-7, is as follows: DVKVTQSSRYLVKRTGEKVFLECVQDMDHENMFWYRQDPGLGLRLIYFSYDVKMKEKGDIPEGYSVSREKKERFSLILESASTNQTSMYLCASSSPGQSSYEQYFGPGTRLTVT.